A single sample is the source of the 18 T cell receptor beta chains below, sequenced in a study of T-cell reconstitution after alpha-beta-depleted transplantation in children. The TCRbeta library was prepared with unique molecular identifiers. TCRdb fed the PCR reads into MiXCR, producing one record per CDR3 protein. This table has 700,000 to 850,000 distinct CDR3 sequences, roughly 15% appearing once. The sequencing here drew on PBMCs, mostly from graft donor cells, taken 360 days after TCRalphabeta/CD19-depleted stem cell transplant. The receptors were gathered from a male patient aged 10 to 17 who had a stem cell transplant for acute lymphoblastic leukemia, so the T cells may come from the graft donor.

V and J are TRBV6-5 and TRBJ2-5; D is unresolved. The CDR3 is 13 residues long. Germline-derived CDR1 and CDR2 are MNHEY and SVGAGI. Trimming took off 2 bases at V and 4 bases at J, with 8 bases between the two ends. The CDR3 sequence is CASSYGVSETQYF. CDR3 nucleotides: TGTGCCAGCAGTTACGGGGTGTCAGAGACCCAGTACTTC.

This chain joins TRBV11-2 and TRBJ2-2; D is possibly TRBD2 (6 bases). Germline V gene sequence: CDR1 SGHAT, CDR2 FQNNGV. Trimming took 0 bases from V and 5 from J, leaving 22 bases between them. The CDR3 runs to 19 residues. This chain's CDR3 is CASSLEAGHRRAQTGELFF. The CDR3 bases are TGTGCCAGCAGCTTAGAGGCGGGTCACAGGAGGGCCCAAACCGGGGAGCTGTTTTTT.

The chain uses TRBV5-1 and TRBJ2-1; a possible D gene is TRBD2 (5 bases). Germline values: CDR1 SGHRS, CDR2 YFSETQ. V lost 2 bases to trimming and J lost 7 bases, with 19 bases between them. The CDR3 sequence is 16 residues long. The CDR3 here is CASSFHGNTRWNEQFF. The CDR3 DNA reads as TGCGCCAGCAGCTTCCACGGGAATACTAGATGGAATGAGCAGTTCTTC.

This clonotype has a count of ten or more. This chain links TRBV10-3 with TRBJ2-5, with D uncertain. Trimming took 3 bases from V and 5 from J, leaving 4 bases between them. Germline CDR1 reads ENHRY; CDR2 reads SYGVKD. The CDR3 is 11 amino acids. DNA of the CDR3: TGTGCCATCAGTGATTGGGAGACCCAGTACTTC. This encodes CAISDWETQYF.

This clonotype appeared many times. The chain recombines TRBV9 with TRBJ2-5, with TRBD2 matching 7 bases. Germline V gene sequence: CDR1 SGDLS, CDR2 YYNGEE. Losses at the gene ends were 4 bases for V and 4 bases for J; bases not matched to a gene: 7. The CDR3 length is 14 residues. The chain's CDR3 is CASSRGDWGETQYF. Here the CDR3 DNA reads TGTGCCAGCAGCCGGGGGGACTGGGGAGAGACCCAGTACTTC. The full variable domain, its missing parts supplied by reference TRBV9 and TRBJ2-5, is DSGVTQTPKHLITATGQRVTLRCSPRSGDLSVYWYQQSLDQGLQFLIQYYNGEERAKGNILERFSAQQFPDLHSELNLSSLELGDSALYFCASSRGDWGETQYFGPGTRLLVL.

This clonotype was seen at least ten times. The chain is built from TRBV5-1 and TRBJ2-7; D is unresolved. V gave up 4 bases and J gave up 5 bases, with 7 bases separating them. Germline CDR1 SGHRS, CDR2 YFSETQ. The CDR3 has 11 residues. The CDR3 sequence: CASSGLDEQYF. The DNA of the CDR3 is TGCGCCAGCAGCGGGCTGGACGAGCAGTACTTC.

J is TRBJ2-1 and V is TRBV12-3 or TRBV12-4; D gene unclear. This CDR3 contains 15 residues. V shed 4 bases and J shed 5 bases, with 15 bases lying between them. CDR3 DNA sequence: TGTGCCAGCAGTTCGCCCCTGCAATCAAACAATGAGCAGTTCTTC. It yields the protein CASSSPLQSNNEQFF.

This clonotype turned up a few times. The J gene is TRBJ2-1, the V gene TRBV4-1, with 9 nucleotides matching TRBD2. CDR3 size: 22 residues. J was trimmed by 6 bases and V by 0 bases; bases with no gene match: 24. Germline V gene lookup returns CDR1 MGHRA and CDR2 YSYEKL. This chain's CDR3 is CASSQDKVLAGGSTLLLNEQFF. In DNA form, the CDR3 reads TGCGCCAGCAGCCAAGATAAAGTTTTGGCGGGAGGGTCCACCCTCCTACTCAATGAGCAGTTCTTC.

This clonotype occurred a few times. J is TRBJ2-3 and V is TRBV29-1, with TRBD2 matching 7 bases. Germline CDR1 SQVTM, CDR2 ANQGSEA. The CDR3 has 15 residues. Trimming at V came to 1 base and at J to 2 bases, leaving 6 bases not matched to a gene. Written as DNA, the CDR3 is TGCAGCGTTGAAGGGACTAGGGATGACACAGATACGCAGTATTTT. It codes for CSVEGTRDDTDTQYF.

This clonotype was detected only a few times. V gene TRBV12-3 or TRBV12-4 combines with J gene TRBJ1-1; D gene unclear. The germline V and J ends were trimmed by 7 bases and 3 bases, with 24 bases remaining between them. The length of the CDR3 is 17 residues. The CDR3 loop is CASTNHRFKESDTEAFF. CDR3 bases: TGTGCCAGCACGAATCACCGATTTAAGGAGTCGGACACTGAAGCTTTCTTT.

The table lists this clonotype with a few counts. The gene calls are TRBV12-3 or TRBV12-4 and TRBJ2-5; 7 positions match TRBD1. The CDR3 covers 15 residues. V dropped 1 base and J dropped 2; count of bases not matched to a gene: 4. The CDR3 loop reads CASSLGDSRQETQYF. As DNA, the CDR3 is TGTGCCAGCAGTTTAGGGGACAGTAGACAAGAGACCCAGTACTTC.

This chain connects TRBV30 to TRBJ2-3; no clear D gene. The CDR3 spans 12 residues. Germline CDR1 reads GTSNPN; CDR2 reads SVGIG (reference sequence). V lost 1 base and J 3 bases, leaving 5 bases between the germline ends. CDR3 residues: CAWSGLTDTQYF. The CDR3 region has the DNA TGTGCCTGGAGTGGGCTTACAGATACGCAGTATTTT.

The chain links TRBV12-3 or TRBV12-4 to TRBJ1-2; D is uncertain. CDR3 length: 10 residues. Between the trimmed V and J ends, which lost 3 bases and 7 bases, there was a span of 3 bases. As DNA, the CDR3 is TGTGCCAGCAGTTTGGCTGGCTACACCTTC. The encoded protein is CASSLAGYTF.

The chain combines TRBV2 with TRBJ2-7; D is possibly TRBD2 (6 bases). The CDR3 contains 17 residues. Germline-derived CDR1 and CDR2 are SNHLY and FYNNEI. The V end was cut by 4 bases, the J end by 9 bases, with 28 bases between. The CDR3 DNA follows: TGTGCCAGCAGTGTCGACCTAGAACTAGCTTCGCTTCAAGTGCAGTACTTC. Translating gives CASSVDLELASLQVQYF.

This clonotype was recorded at least ten times. The chain joins TRBV29-1 to TRBJ2-7, with 7 nucleotides matching TRBD1. After removal of 7 bases from V and 6 bases from J, the junction contained 12 bases not matched to a gene. This CDR3 region has 13 residues. Germline V CDR1 and CDR2: SQVTM, ANQGSEA. The CDR3, as DNA: TGCAGCGCAAACAGGGGTCGGGTCGCCGAGCAGTACTTC. This codes for CSANRGRVAEQYF.

The V and J genes are TRBV20-1 and TRBJ2-7; D not resolved. The ends were cut back, 5 bases at V and 5 bases at J, with 13 bases in the middle. The CDR3 contains 12 residues. Germline assignment: CDR1 DFQATT and CDR2 SNEGSKA (reference sequence). The CDR3 reads CSAGPRGHEQYF. The CDR3 DNA sequence: TGCAGTGCTGGTCCGAGAGGCCACGAGCAGTACTTC.

The J gene is TRBJ2-2, the V gene TRBV5-1; tentative D call: TRBD1 (7 bases). Germline V gene sequence: CDR1 SGHRS, CDR2 YFSETQ. With 4 bases removed from V and 6 bases from J, the gap between germline ends came to 28 bases. The length of the CDR3 is 19 residues. Written as DNA, the CDR3 is TGCGCCAGCAGCCCAAGCAGGGGGAGGACCAGCCGACAACCCGGGGAGCTGTTTTTT. Translation: CASSPSRGRTSRQPGELFF.

This clonotype was recorded at least ten times. This chain uses TRBV4-1 with TRBJ2-5, with 7 nucleotides matching TRBD2. CDR1 is MGHRA and CDR2 is YSYEKL in the germline V gene. V shed 1 base, J shed 4 bases, and the junction held 3 bases outside the gene matches. CDR3 length: 14 amino acids. This chain's CDR3 is CASSQVGEGETQYF. CDR3 nucleotide sequence: TGCGCCAGCAGCCAAGTGGGGGAGGGAGAGACCCAGTACTTC.